This entry describes one T cell receptor beta chain. The antigen this receptor binds is unknown. There are no base qualities to consult, and no much larger clone falls within one base. From its cysteine to its phenylalanine, the CDR3 spans 15 amino acids. Only the CDR3 DNA is retained, 45 bases long and in frame from the first base. Here V drops 5 bases and J drops 4 bases, and the junction holds 8 bases not matched to any gene. CDR1 and CDR2 (LGHDT, YNNKEL) derive from the germline V gene (reference sequence). The data originate from a study of blood T cell repertoires in COVID-19 (dated by TCRdb to about 2020). Describing the broader study: The collaborator samples originated in the United States, Italy and Spain and spanned the acute and convalescent phases of COVID-19. The material from the prospective study consisted of cDNA or gDNA derived from T cells, B-cell-depleted T cells, or PBMCs. Subjects who had been exposed to COVID-19, were actively infected with it, or had recovered from it provided the deeply sampled blood TCRbeta repertoires that made up the dataset. The repertoires were released in a freely available public database intended as a resource for research on the immune response to SARS-CoV-2. Samples were obtained from the ongoing ImmuneRACE study (first 160 participants) and from approximately 1,200 subjects provided by 6 global collaborators. A de-identified subject ID, COVID-19 status, age in years and sex were almost always included in the sample metadata. Where available, HLA class I and class II types were taken from metadata supplied by the sample provider and were not determined by assay-based typing. The research as a whole found: Clinical and demographic metadata were provided uncurated, with the amount varying by source and participant.

TCRbeta CDR3 regions were amplified from genomic DNA using the immunoSEQ Assay, a bias-controlled multiplex PCR. Concerning the study's data processing: The number of nucleated cells in each sample was estimated by amplification of reference gene primers within the assay. Sequence reads were collapsed and filtered to measure the absolute abundance of every unique TCRbeta CDR3 rearrangement. For each sample, productive Simpson clonality was calculated by taking the square root of Simpson's diversity index across productive rearrangements. The immuneACCESS repertoire file appears here via TCRdb, limited to in-frame rearrangements. These files lack a portion of the clones; in checked studies, under half of the deficit traces to unresolved V genes, and the cause of the others is not known. That table is the source of V, J and clone size, and D and trimming were worked out from the DNA. This sample has some 14,000 clones in its table, and 75% to 90% of those were observed once. The ten largest make up 2.9% of the sample.

Whole blood was collected in K2EDTA tubes by collaborating institutions according to the institutions' own protocols. For TCRbeta analysis, collaborator samples were shipped as frozen whole blood, as isolated PBMCs, or as DNA extracted from either sample type. Sample: peripheral blood. This TCR was sampled from a human donor in a cohort sampled during active COVID-19. The chain couples TRBV3-1 (or the pseudogene TRBV3-2) to TRBJ1-2; TRBD1 fits 9 bases in the junction. The bases read TGTGCCAGCAGCGCTCGGACAGGGGAAGGCTATGGCTACACCTTC. Its amino acids are CASSARTGEGYGYTF.